Each of the 32 T cell receptor beta chains below was sequenced from the same sample in a study of blood T cell repertoires in COVID-19. Sequencing used immunoSEQ multiplex PCR; TCRdb keeps in-frame clones, though not all of them. The sample comprises approximately 250,000 clones, 90% of which are singletons, and approximately 4% rests with the top ten. Sequencing was carried out using PBMCs or T cells enriched from blood (not recorded which). The receptors derive from a woman in her twenties or thirties with acute COVID-19.

This clone was recorded once. The chain has TRBV6-2 or TRBV6-3 and TRBJ2-7; TRBD2 agrees at 15 bases. The CDR3 runs to 15 residues. J lost 3 bases, V lost 5 bases, and 2 bases had no gene match. Germline CDR1 reads MNHEY; CDR2 reads SVGEGT. CDR3 sequence reads: CASSRTSGRGYEQYF. The CDR3 region has the DNA TGTGCCAGCAGTCGGACTAGCGGGAGGGGCTACGAGCAGTACTTC.

CDR3 sequence reads: CASSSPLAGHNEQFF. CDR3 sequence (DNA): TGTGCCAGCAGTAGCCCACTAGCGGGTCACAATGAGCAGTTCTTC. J is TRBJ2-1 and V is TRBV27; TRBD2 matches at 9 bases. Trimming cost V 5 bases and J 5 bases; bases outside gene matches: 7. Germline V CDR1 and CDR2: MNHEY, SMNVEV (reference sequence). The CDR3 has 15 amino acids.

This chain connects TRBV28 to TRBJ1-5, with D maybe TRBD1 (5 bases). There are 14 residues in the CDR3. Germline assignment: CDR1 MDHEN and CDR2 SYDVKM. The V and J ends lost 6 bases and 3 bases respectively, with 12 bases between them. Written as DNA, the CDR3 is TGTGCCAGCAGGTATTTGGGGCCCAATCAGCCCCAGCATTTT. It yields the protein CASRYLGPNQPQHF.

The chain couples TRBV29-1 to TRBJ2-3; unclear D gene. V dropped 7 bases and J dropped 6 bases, with 8 bases sitting between them. CDR1 SQVTM and CDR2 ANQGSEA come from the germline V gene. The length of the CDR3 is 10 residues. The CDR3 sequence is CSAAHDTQYF. CDR3 bases: TGCAGCGCAGCCCACGATACGCAGTATTTT.

This clone has more than one count but fewer than ten. V is TRBV11-2 and J is TRBJ1-6; D may be TRBD1 (6 bases). The germline V and J ends were trimmed by 5 bases and 2 bases, with 13 bases remaining between them. Per germline, CDR1 SGHAT and CDR2 FQNNGV. The CDR3 sequence is 16 residues long. The DNA for the CDR3 is TGTGCCAGCAGCCCAACAGGGTCACCCTATAATTCACCCCTCCACTTT. Protein sequence: CASSPTGSPYNSPLHF.

This chain connects TRBV6-5 to TRBJ1-2; a weak D match, TRBD1 (5 bases). Germline V gene sequence: CDR1 MNHEY, CDR2 SVGAGI. This CDR3 is built from 14 residues. V was clipped by 6 bases and J by 8 bases, with 19 bases between them. Written as DNA, the CDR3 is TGTGCCAGCAGATCCAGACAGTCCCCGGCGGGCTACACCTTC. As protein: CASRSRQSPAGYTF.

The gene calls are TRBV5-5 and TRBJ2-6; D not resolved. V lost 2 bases, J lost 2 bases, and 8 bases lay in between. The CDR3 consists of 15 residues. Germline V gene sequence: CDR1 SGHKS, CDR2 YYEKEE (reference sequence). The DNA for the CDR3 is TGTGCCAGCAGCTTTCTACAGACTGGGGCCAACGTCCTGACTTTC. Translation gives CASSFLQTGANVLTF.

The sample holds one count of this clone. This chain connects TRBV3-1 (or the pseudogene TRBV3-2) to TRBJ2-6; tentatively, D is TRBD1 (5 bases). CDR3 size: 18 residues. Germline CDR1 LGHDT, CDR2 YNNKEL (reference sequence). The V end lost 1 base, the J end lost 2 bases, and 15 bases lay between the germline ends. The CDR3 loop reads CASSQVKGRAAGANVLTF. The DNA for the CDR3 is TGTGCCAGCAGCCAAGTGAAGGGCAGGGCAGCTGGGGCCAACGTCCTGACTTTC.

The CDR3 region is CASSLEGGRGLSKAFF. The CDR3 DNA is TGTGCCAGCAGCTTAGAGGGCGGCAGGGGGCTTAGTAAGGCTTTCTTT. The rearrangement uses TRBV7-9 and TRBJ1-1; TRBD1 agrees at 8 bases. The CDR3 length is 16 residues. The junction had 15 bases not matched to a gene; V was cut back by 1 base and J by 11 bases. CDR1 and CDR2 (germline): SEHNR, FQNEAQ (reference sequence).

CDR3 sequence reads: CASSLRGGLVGELFF. Written as DNA, the CDR3 is TGCGCCAGCAGCCTTCGCGGGGGGTTGGTCGGGGAGCTGTTTTTT. The V gene is TRBV4-1, the J gene TRBJ2-2; TRBD2 agrees at 8 bases. This CDR3 has 15 amino acids. With 4 bases clipped from V and 7 bases from J, the junction kept 8 bases outside the gene matches. Germline CDR1 is MGHRA and CDR2 is YSYEKL.

The V call is TRBV29-1, the J call TRBJ2-3; tentative D call: TRBD1 (6 bases). Germline loops: CDR1 SQVTM, CDR2 ANQGSEA. This CDR3 contains 16 residues. Deletions cut 3 bases from V and 2 bases from J, with 18 bases between. CDR3 in amino acids: CSVDRGYRDTTDTQYF. The CDR3 region has the DNA TGCAGCGTTGATCGTGGATACCGGGACACCACAGATACGCAGTATTTT.

Here the CDR3 DNA reads TGTGCCAGCAGCTATCGAGGGCAGCGAAACACCATATATTTT. This codes for CASSYRGQRNTIYF. The chain is built from TRBV7-9 and TRBJ1-3; no clear D gene. Trimming left V 4 bases short and J 5 bases short, with 12 bases between. Germline CDR1 is SEHNR and CDR2 is FQNEAQ (reference sequence). The CDR3 spans 14 residues.

This chain joins TRBV18 and TRBJ2-7; 8 positions agree with TRBD1. With V trimmed by 0 bases and J by 2 bases, 0 bases remained unmatched. CDR1 KGHSH and CDR2 LQKENI come from the germline V gene. This CDR3 comprises 14 residues. CDR3 in amino acids: CASSPPGQAYEQYF. DNA for the CDR3: TGTGCCAGCTCACCACCGGGACAGGCCTACGAGCAGTACTTC.

V usage is TRBV9 and J usage is TRBJ2-1, with 10 bases lining up with TRBD2. Trimming removed 0 bases from V and 9 bases from J; junction bases left unmatched: 9. The CDR3 sequence is 16 residues long. Germline V gives CDR1 SGDLS, CDR2 YYNGEE. The CDR3 loop is CASSVGGLAGALEQFF. CDR3 in DNA: TGTGCCAGCAGCGTAGGAGGGCTAGCGGGAGCCCTTGAGCAGTTCTTC.

This chain connects TRBV27 to TRBJ1-6; D remains ambiguous. The CDR3 is 14 residues long. Germline values: CDR1 MNHEY, CDR2 SMNVEV (reference sequence). The ends were cut back, 6 bases at V and 8 bases at J, with 14 bases in the middle. The CDR3 loop is CASRGLQADSPLHF. The DNA of the CDR3 is TGTGCCAGCAGGGGCCTCCAGGCAGATTCACCCCTCCACTTT.

The chain recombines TRBV27 with TRBJ2-7, with D possibly being TRBD2 (5 bases). The germline V gene has CDR1 MNHEY and CDR2 SMNVEV (reference sequence). V lost 3 bases and J 0 bases, leaving 12 bases between the germline ends. The CDR3 runs 15 residues. As DNA, the CDR3 is TGTGCCAGCAGTTTTAGAGGCGGAGGCTCCTACGAGCAGTACTTC. As protein: CASSFRGGGSYEQYF.

The V call is TRBV6-4, the J call TRBJ2-2; perhaps TRBD2 as D (7 bases). The germline V and J ends were trimmed by 6 bases and 6 bases, with 17 bases remaining between them. Per the germline V gene, CDR1 is MRHNA and CDR2 is SNTAGT. The CDR3 is 15 residues long. The CDR3 DNA sequence: TGTGCCAGCAGCCCTCGACTAGGGGGGGCCGGGGAGCTGTTTTTT. This gives the protein CASSPRLGGAGELFF.

The chain uses TRBV6-5 and TRBJ1-2, with D perhaps matching TRBD1 (6 bases). Germline V CDR1 and CDR2: MNHEY, SVGAGI. The CDR3 contains 12 residues. Trimming pared 7 bases from V and 8 bases from J, leaving 14 bases between. This CDR3 is CASTQQGRGYTF. The CDR3 DNA reads as TGTGCCAGCACCCAACAGGGACGGGGCTACACCTTC.

This rearrangement joins TRBV27 to TRBJ2-7, with D perhaps matching TRBD1 (5 bases). The CDR3 has 13 amino acids. Trimming took 5 bases from V and 5 from J, leaving 13 bases between them. CDR1 and CDR2 from the germline V gene are MNHEY and SMNVEV (reference sequence). Here the CDR3 reads CASSQSGYNEQYF. The DNA of the CDR3 is TGTGCCAGCAGTCAATCAGGGTACAACGAGCAGTACTTC.

The rearrangement links TRBV11-3 to TRBJ2-7, with TRBD1 matching 8 bases. The germline V gene encodes CDR1 SGHNT and CDR2 YENEEA. The CDR3 totals 13 residues. V lost 2 bases, J lost 6 bases, and 3 bases stayed unmatched. Written as DNA, the CDR3 is TGTGCCAGCAGCTTATACAGGGGGTCCGAGCAGTACTTC. Translation gives CASSLYRGSEQYF.

The chain joins TRBV7-9 to TRBJ2-1, with 9 bases that match TRBD2. Germline V lookup: CDR1 SEHNR, CDR2 FQNEAQ (reference sequence). Trimming removed 4 bases from V and 6 bases from J; junction bases left unmatched: 10. The CDR3 has 16 amino acids. CDR3 in amino acids: CASSSTGTSPFNEQFF. CDR3 nucleotides: TGTGCCAGCAGCTCAACCGGGACTAGCCCGTTCAATGAGCAGTTCTTC.

This rearrangement joins TRBV6-1 to TRBJ2-6; 9 bases agree with TRBD1. Germline V lookup: CDR1 MNHNS, CDR2 SASEGT. The CDR3 covers 18 residues. Trimming cost V 4 bases and J 3 bases; bases outside gene matches: 10. The CDR3 loop is CASSAMPGQGYGANVLTF. CDR3 sequence (DNA): TGTGCCAGCAGTGCCATGCCGGGACAGGGATATGGGGCCAACGTCCTGACTTTC.

V is TRBV28 and J is TRBJ1-1; D is unresolved. CDR3 size: 12 residues. The germline gives CDR1 MDHEN, CDR2 SYDVKM. With 6 bases removed from V and 0 bases from J, the gap between germline ends came to 5 bases. The CDR3 DNA is TGTGCCAGCAGCCTACTGAACACTGAAGCTTTCTTT. This encodes CASSLLNTEAFF. Full variable domain (remainder filled in from reference TRBV28 and TRBJ1-1): DVKVTQSSRYLVKRTGEKVFLECVQDMDHENMFWYRQDPGLGLRLIYFSYDVKMKEKGDIPEGYSVSREKKERFSLILESASTNQTSMYLCASSLLNTEAFFGQGTRLTVV.

The chain recombines TRBV10-3 with TRBJ2-2; maybe TRBD1 (6 bases). CDR3 length: 14 amino acids. In germline, CDR1 is ENHRY, CDR2 SYGVKD. Trimming left V 4 bases short and J 4 bases short, with 10 bases between. The CDR3 DNA reads TGTGCCATCAGTGGACAGGACCTCACCGGGGAGCTGTTTTTT. Its translation: CAISGQDLTGELFF.

The chain combines TRBV6-2 or TRBV6-3 with TRBJ2-4; TRBD2 matches at 16 bases. This CDR3 is 19 amino acids long. V lost 1 base to trimming and J lost 3 bases; unmatched junction nucleotides: 6. The germline V gene has CDR1 MNHEY and CDR2 SVGEGT. DNA of the CDR3: TGTGCCAGCAGTTACTTGGGACTAGCGGGAGGGCCGGGCAAAAACATTCAGTACTTC. Its protein product is CASSYLGLAGGPGKNIQYF.

The chain combines TRBV9 with TRBJ2-2; D perhaps matches TRBD1 (6 bases). Between the trimmed V and J ends, which lost 0 bases and 4 bases, there was a span of 10 bases. CDR3 length equals 15 residues. Germline V gene data show CDR1 as SGDLS and CDR2 as YYNGEE. In nucleotides, the CDR3 is TGTGCCAGCAGCGTAGCCAAGGGGGTCACCGGGGAGCTGTTTTTT. This codes for CASSVAKGVTGELFF.

The chain's CDR3 is CASSVEGAGFPDTQYF. The CDR3 DNA reads TGTGCCAGCAGCGTAGAGGGGGCCGGTTTCCCAGATACGCAGTATTTT. The V call is TRBV9, the J call TRBJ2-3; 7 bases align to TRBD1. Germline CDR1 SGDLS, CDR2 YYNGEE. The V segment lost 0 bases and the J segment 4 bases; nucleotides outside the gene matches: 8. The CDR3 has 16 residues.

This chain connects TRBV29-1 to TRBJ2-7, with D perhaps TRBD1 (7 bases). Germline V gives CDR1 SQVTM, CDR2 ANQGSEA. V was trimmed by 4 bases and J by 5 bases, leaving 15 bases between them. This CDR3 is 13 amino acids long. The DNA of the CDR3 is TGCAGCGTTGGTTCTCAGGGGGGAAACGAGCAGTACTTC. Protein sequence: CSVGSQGGNEQYF.

J is TRBJ2-1 and V is TRBV7-3; 8 bases align to TRBD2. The CDR3 spans 14 residues. V lost 5 bases, J lost 7 bases, and 7 bases stayed unmatched. From germline, CDR1 is SGHTA and CDR2 FQGTGA. The CDR3 DNA sequence: TGTGCCAGCAGCCTGGCCGGCGGGGGGAATGAGCAGTTCTTC. It encodes CASSLAGGGNEQFF.

V is TRBV5-1 and J is TRBJ2-3; TRBD2 matches at 8 bases. Germline V CDR1 and CDR2: SGHRS, YFSETQ. This CDR3 spans 16 amino acids. The V segment lost 1 base and the J segment 5 bases; nucleotides outside the gene matches: 9. The CDR3 bases are TGCGCCAGCAGCTTGCCCCGGGAGGGCGGTGGAGATACGCAGTATTTT. Protein sequence: CASSLPREGGGDTQYF.

This clone was found a few times. This chain uses TRBV28 with TRBJ1-5; TRBD1 agrees at 9 bases. The CDR3 sequence is 15 residues long. Germline CDR1 is MDHEN and CDR2 is SYDVKM. Trimming at V came to 6 bases and at J to 8 bases, leaving 11 bases not matched to a gene. The CDR3 nucleotides are TGTGCCAGCAGGCGTGACTACAGGGGGCGGGAGCCCCAGCATTTT. This sequence encodes CASRRDYRGREPQHF.

This chain links TRBV4-3 with TRBJ1-5, with D unclear. This CDR3 is built from 16 residues. The V end was cut by 0 bases, the J end by 1 base, with 10 bases between. Germline-derived CDR1 and CDR2 are LGHNA and YSLEER. In nucleotides, the CDR3 is TGCGCCAGCAGCCAAGATAAGTGGCCCAGCAATCAGCCCCAGCATTTT. The encoded protein is CASSQDKWPSNQPQHF.